Listed below are T cell receptor beta chains from one sample, sequenced in a study of shared clonotypes between healthy human individuals. TCRdb keeps only in-frame clones here, not all; method: immunoSEQ multiplex PCR. The sample shows about 480,000 clones, more than 65% of them seen only once. The sample was PBMCs. Receptors originate from a woman aged 40 to 50 in good health. Some clones in this sample may be carry-over from other donors' samples. CDR3s include the opening cysteine and the closing phenylalanine or tryptophan. D genes are given only for firm matches. Where a row states a size, it is once, few, many or the class of an expanded clone; other rows omit it.

V gene,D gene,CDR3 length,J gene,clone size,CDR3 DNA,CDR3 protein
TRBV15,-,14,TRBJ2-1,-,TGTGCCACCAGCCCAGGCGGGGTATACAATGAGCAGTTCTTC,CATSPGGVYNEQFF
TRBV5-3,TRBD2,15,TRBJ2-5,-,TGTGCCAGAAGCTACTACGGACTAGTTGGAGAGACCCAGTACTTC,CARSYYGLVGETQYF
TRBV4-3,TRBD1,15,TRBJ2-1,-,TGCGCCAGCAGTCTTACAGGGGGCGCCTACAATGAGCAGTTCTTC,CASSLTGGAYNEQFF
TRBV11-2,-,12,TRBJ2-1,-,TGTGCCAGCAGCTTACCGTGGGGTAAGCAGTTCTTC,CASSLPWGKQFF
TRBV2,-,14,TRBJ2-2,-,TGTGCCAGTCGAGAAGCACTGAACACCGGGGAGCTGTTTTTT,CASREALNTGELFF
TRBV4-1,TRBD1,15,TRBJ1-1,many,TGCGCCAGCAGCTATCAGGGGGCGGATTTGGCTGAAGCTTTCTTT,CASSYQGADLAEAFF
TRBV25-1,TRBD1,15,TRBJ1-4,once,TGTGCCAGCAGTAATCACAGGGGAGGTAATGAAAAACTGTTTTTT,CASSNHRGGNEKLFF
TRBV5-6,-,14,TRBJ2-1,-,TGTGCCAGCAGCCCGGGACTCCTCTACAATGAGCAGTTCTTC,CASSPGLLYNEQFF
TRBV2,TRBD1,14,TRBJ1-5,-,TGTGCCAGCAGTGCCCAGGGGGTACGCCAGCCCCAGCATTTT,CASSAQGVRQPQHF
TRBV29-1,-,14,TRBJ2-2,-,TGCAGCGTTCTTCTAGATCCCCTGGCCGGGGAGCTGTTTTTT,CSVLLDPLAGELFF
TRBV28,-,14,TRBJ1-1,-,TGTGCCAGCAGGATAGGACGGGTGAACACTGAAGCTTTCTTT,CASRIGRVNTEAFF
TRBV11-1,TRBD1,15,TRBJ2-5,-,TGTGCCAGCAGCTCCGACCCCGGGACAGAAGAGACCCAGTACTTC,CASSSDPGTEETQYF
TRBV10-1,-,15,TRBJ2-3,many,TGCGCCAGCAGTGAAAACCCAGAAAAAACAGATACGCAGTATTTT,CASSENPEKTDTQYF
TRBV30,-,11,TRBJ2-7,-,TGTGCCTGTACGGTTTTGTACGAGCAGTACTTC,CACTVLYEQYF
TRBV4-3,TRBD2,18,TRBJ2-7,-,TGCGCCAGCAGCCAAGGTCTAGCGGGGGGGGGAAGCTCCTACGAGCAGTACTTC,CASSQGLAGGGSSYEQYF
TRBV18,-,12,TRBJ2-7,-,TGTGCCAGCTCACCTGGACTGGGCGAGCAGTACTTC,CASSPGLGEQYF
TRBV6-5,-,13,TRBJ1-1,few,TGTGCCAGCAGTTATCCAGGAAACACTGAAGCTTTCTTT,CASSYPGNTEAFF
TRBV5-5,-,12,TRBJ1-4,-,TGTGCCAGCAGTCCGCGGGAGGAAAAACTGTTTTTT,CASSPREEKLFF
TRBV5-4,TRBD2,16,TRBJ2-3,-,TGTGCCAGCAGCTCTGCCGGGACTAGCACTACAGATACGCAGTATTTT,CASSSAGTSTTDTQYF
TRBV10-3,TRBD1,14,TRBJ2-7,-,TGTGCCATCAGTGAGTCTGGGACAGGGTACGAGCAGTACTTC,CAISESGTGYEQYF
TRBV9,TRBD2,16,TRBJ2-2,-,TGTGCCAGCAGCGTAGGGACTAGCGGGAGTACCGGGGAGCTGTTTTTT,CASSVGTSGSTGELFF
TRBV9,TRBD2,16,TRBJ2-1,-,TGTGCCAGCAGCATAGGGGGACTAGCGACCTACAATGAGCAGTTCTTC,CASSIGGLATYNEQFF
TRBV11-3,-,15,TRBJ2-1,many,TGTGCCAGCAGCTTAGTTCCAGAGGCCTACAATGAGCAGTTCTTC,CASSLVPEAYNEQFF
TRBV4-1,TRBD1,15,TRBJ2-5,-,TGCGCCAGCAGCCCGAGGACAGGGGCCCAAGAGACCCAGTACTTC,CASSPRTGAQETQYF
TRBV19,-,13,TRBJ2-7,-,TGTGCCAGTAGTATAGCCAGGGAGCGCGAGCAGTACTTC,CASSIAREREQYF
TRBV7-2,-,14,TRBJ2-3,few,TGTGCCAGCAGCCCCCGGGGCTACACAGATACGCAGTATTTT,CASSPRGYTDTQYF
TRBV7-9,-,13,TRBJ2-7,-,TGTGCCAGCAGCTTAGCCGGGCCACCCGAGCAGTACTTC,CASSLAGPPEQYF
TRBV5-8,-,12,TRBJ1-1,-,TGTGCCAGCAGCTGGGCGAGGGTTGAAGCTTTCTTT,CASSWARVEAFF
TRBV5-1,TRBD2,15,TRBJ2-3,-,TGCGCCAGCAGCAACGGACTAGCGGGAGCAGATACGCAGTATTTT,CASSNGLAGADTQYF
TRBV2,-,14,TRBJ1-2,-,TGTGCCAGCAGTGAACTCGACAGGAACTATGGCTACACCTTC,CASSELDRNYGYTF
TRBV6-5,TRBD2,14,TRBJ2-1,-,TGTGCCAGCAGTCCGGGACTAGCGTACAATGAGCAGTTCTTC,CASSPGLAYNEQFF
TRBV15,TRBD1,12,TRBJ2-4,-,TGTGCCACCAGTCGGGACAGAAACATTCAGTACTTC,CATSRDRNIQYF
TRBV19,TRBD1,19,TRBJ2-1,-,TGTGCCAGTAGCATCCGACAGGGCCTGGGTGGGCTTAATTACAATGAGCAGTTCTTC,CASSIRQGLGGLNYNEQFF
TRBV9,-,15,TRBJ1-3,-,TGTGCCAGCAGCGTAGGACCGCTTTCTGGAAACACCATATATTTT,CASSVGPLSGNTIYF
TRBV7-2,-,16,TRBJ2-3,-,TGTGCCAGCAGCTTGACTAGTGGGGGCCCCACAGATACGCAGTATTTT,CASSLTSGGPTDTQYF
TRBV7-3,TRBD2,16,TRBJ2-1,-,TGTGCCAGCAGCTTATCTGGTCTAGCGGGAGACAATGAGCAGTTCTTC,CASSLSGLAGDNEQFF
TRBV9,TRBD2,17,TRBJ2-5,-,TGTGCCAGCAACTCGGGACTAGCGGGAGGGATTCAAGAGACCCAGTACTTC,CASNSGLAGGIQETQYF
TRBV6-8,-,17,TRBJ2-1,-,TGTGCCAGCAGTTACCTCCCCCAAGTGCCGTCCTACAATGAGCAGTTCTTC,CASSYLPQVPSYNEQFF
TRBV5-6,-,15,TRBJ1-2,-,TGTGCCAGCAGACCAACCCCCACAGGGATCTATGGCTACACCTTC,CASRPTPTGIYGYTF
TRBV2,TRBD1,15,TRBJ2-7,-,TGTGCCAGCAGTGCCGGGACAGGGCTAACCTACGAGCAGTACTTC,CASSAGTGLTYEQYF
TRBV18,-,13,TRBJ2-5,-,TGTGCCAGCTCACTAATAGACAGGGAGACCCAGTACTTC,CASSLIDRETQYF
TRBV5-1,-,14,TRBJ2-1,-,TGCGCCAGCAGCTTGGAGGCAAACTACAATGAGCAGTTCTTC,CASSLEANYNEQFF
TRBV30,-,13,TRBJ1-1,-,TGTGCCTGGACGGAGGGTAGCGTCACTGAAGCTTTCTTT,CAWTEGSVTEAFF
TRBV7-3,-,15,TRBJ2-1,-,TGTGCCAGCAGCTTAGATGGCGGCCCCCGAAGAGAGCAGTTCTTC,CASSLDGGPRREQFF
TRBV18,TRBD1,14,TRBJ1-1,-,TGTGCCAGCGCTCCGGGACAGGGGGACCCTGAAGCTTTCTTT,CASAPGQGDPEAFF
TRBV4-1,-,16,TRBJ2-1,-,TGCGCCAGCAGCCCCCGGTTAGGAAGCTCCTACAATGAGCAGTTCTTC,CASSPRLGSSYNEQFF
TRBV18,-,14,TRBJ2-1,-,TGTGCCAGCTCACCAAGGACGGACTACAATGAGCAGTTCTTC,CASSPRTDYNEQFF
TRBV19,-,13,TRBJ2-5,-,TGTGCCAGTAGTCCCCGGGGAGGAGAGACCCAGTACTTC,CASSPRGGETQYF
TRBV28,TRBD2,15,TRBJ2-1,few,TGTGCCAGCAGTTTAGGGGACAGGGGACTAGCGGGGCAGTTCTTC,CASSLGDRGLAGQFF
TRBV7-6,-,14,TRBJ1-1,-,TGTGCCAGCAGCTTAGCCGCCTTCACTCCTGAAGCTTTCTTT,CASSLAAFTPEAFF
TRBV29-1,-,14,TRBJ1-2,-,TGCAGCGTTTTGCCAGTGGGGAAGGTAGAGGGCTACACCTTC,CSVLPVGKVEGYTF